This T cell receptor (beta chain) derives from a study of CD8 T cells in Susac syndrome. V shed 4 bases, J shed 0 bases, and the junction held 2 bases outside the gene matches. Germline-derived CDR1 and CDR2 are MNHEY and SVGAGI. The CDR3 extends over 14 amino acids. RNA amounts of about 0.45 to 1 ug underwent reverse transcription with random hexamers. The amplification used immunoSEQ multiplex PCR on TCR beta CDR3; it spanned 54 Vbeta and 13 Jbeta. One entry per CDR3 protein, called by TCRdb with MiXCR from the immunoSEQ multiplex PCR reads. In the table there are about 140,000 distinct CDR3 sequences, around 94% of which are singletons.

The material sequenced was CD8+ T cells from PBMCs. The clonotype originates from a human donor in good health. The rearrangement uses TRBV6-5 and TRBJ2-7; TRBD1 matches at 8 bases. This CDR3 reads CASSSTGVSYEQYF. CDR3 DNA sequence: TGTGCCAGCAGTTCGACAGGGGTCTCCTACGAGCAGTACTTC.